The sequence of this T cell receptor beta chain was determined in a study of cytotoxic CD8 clonotypes in ibrutinib-treated CLL. Whole-study context: There were 11 relapsed/refractory patients and approximately 16 treatment-naive patients, and fewer than 18 were IGHV unmutated. Study findings and constraints: In comparison with age-matched healthy donors, baseline clonality was higher and tracked circulating CD8+ T-cell counts. There were few public clonotypes, and on treatment they contracted or stayed stable.

Concerning this clone itself: What it binds is unknown.

Sequencing was performed with immunoSEQ multiplex PCR; in TCRdb, only in-frame clones are kept and a portion is missing. The table records over 120,000 clones, about 84% of them present only once. Trimming took 5 bases from V and 6 from J, leaving 7 bases between them. The CDR3 extends over 12 amino acids. Germline-derived CDR1 and CDR2 are MNHEY and SMNVEV (reference sequence). The rearrangement uses TRBV27 and TRBJ2-2, with D unresolved. The material sequenced was PBMCs, taken after 36 months of ibrutinib treatment. The source of this sequence is a human donor with chronic lymphocytic leukemia. CDR3 nucleotide sequence: TGTGCCAGCAGTCCCGGGCCCGGGGAGCTGTTTTTT. This codes for CASSPGPGELFF.